This TCR beta chain was found in a study of cytomegalovirus exposure and HLA in healthy donors. Comment on this clone: What it binds is not known.

PCR involved 60 Vbeta and 13 Jbeta primers. Sequencing used immunoSEQ multiplex PCR; TCRdb keeps in-frame clones, though not all of them. Of 100,000 to 150,000 clones in the sample, less than 90% were seen once. Regarding the study as a whole: Some TCR beta chains (164 of them) were listed as cytomegalovirus-associated. Information on immune exposure was restricted to one variable (CMV serostatus).

The specimen sequenced was PBMCs. The sequence was collected from a man aged 35-49 years in good health and CMV-seronegative.

In nucleotides, the CDR3 is TGCGCCAGCAGCTTGGCGACTAGCGGGAGCTCCTACAATGAGCAGTTCTTC. It yields the protein CASSLATSGSSYNEQFF. The genes are TRBV5-1 and TRBJ2-1; 12 bases map to TRBD2. The V gene's germline CDR1 is SGHRS and CDR2 YFSETQ. CDR3 length: 17 residues. After removal of 0 bases from V and 0 bases from J, the junction contained 1 base not matched to a gene.